The 19 T cell receptor beta chains below were found in one sample sequenced in a study of blood T cell repertoires in COVID-19. Assay used: immunoSEQ multiplex PCR; TCRdb lists only in-frame clones, some missing. This sample has fewer than 200,000 clones, with about 87% found just once. Material for sequencing was peripheral blood. The receptor set was obtained from a man in his forties or fifties with active or convalescent COVID-19.

The chain couples TRBV10-3 to TRBJ2-6; no clear D gene. The V gene lost 2 bases and the J gene lost 4 bases, with 6 bases spanning the gap. CDR1 ENHRY and CDR2 SYGVKD come from the germline V gene. This CDR3 contains 14 residues. CDR3 loop: CAISEMAGANVLTF. The CDR3 DNA follows: TGTGCCATCAGTGAGATGGCAGGGGCCAACGTCCTGACTTTC.

This chain uses TRBV28 with TRBJ2-7; 8 bases fit TRBD1. Trimming at V came to 2 bases and at J to 4 bases, leaving 10 bases not matched to a gene. Per the germline V gene, CDR1 is MDHEN and CDR2 is SYDVKM. The CDR3 has 16 amino acids. The CDR3: CASSLGRQGAHYEQYF. In DNA, the CDR3 is TGTGCCAGCAGTTTAGGGCGGCAGGGGGCGCATTACGAGCAGTACTTC.

Worth noting for this clone: Other DNA sequences in this specimen translate into the identical CDR3. The chain has TRBV3-1 (or the pseudogene TRBV3-2) and TRBJ1-1; 8 bases map to TRBD1. Germline V gene lookup returns CDR1 LGHDT and CDR2 YNNKEL (reference sequence). The CDR3 covers 15 residues. Trimming took 1 base from V and 0 from J; bases not matched to a gene: 1. The CDR3 sequence: CASSQGQGLNTEAFF. The CDR3 region has the DNA TGTGCCAGCAGCCAAGGACAGGGGCTGAACACTGAAGCTTTCTTT.

The CDR3 DNA reads as TGTGCCAGCAGCGCTCGACAGGGATGGGAAGGCACCGGGGAGCTGTTTTTT. Amino acids: CASSARQGWEGTGELFF. The chain combines TRBV13 with TRBJ2-2, with 7 bases aligning to TRBD1. J was trimmed by 4 bases and V by 5 bases; bases with no gene match: 13. CDR3 length equals 17 residues. Germline CDR1 and CDR2: PRHDT and FYEKMQ (reference sequence).

CDR3: CATSRDLGWGADTEAFF. The CDR3 nucleotides read TGTGCCACCAGCAGAGATCTGGGATGGGGCGCGGACACTGAAGCTTTCTTT. This chain connects TRBV15 to TRBJ1-1, with a tentative D call TRBD1 (5 bases). The CDR3 sequence is 17 residues long. The germline V gene encodes CDR1 LNHNV and CDR2 YYDKDF (reference sequence). Trimming removed 0 bases at V and 3 bases at J, with 17 bases between.

This clone was recorded only once. This rearrangement joins TRBV28 to TRBJ2-7, with 9 bases that match TRBD1. Germline V CDR1 and CDR2: MDHEN, SYDVKM. The length of the CDR3 is 13 residues. The ends lost 6 bases at V and 6 bases at J; junction bases unmatched: 6. The DNA for the CDR3 is TGTGCCAGCAGACTCCCGGACAGGGGCGAGCAGTACTTC. The encoded protein is CASRLPDRGEQYF. The full variable domain, completed using reference TRBV28 and TRBJ2-7, is DVKVTQSSRYLVKRTGEKVFLECVQDMDHENMFWYRQDPGLGLRLIYFSYDVKMKEKGDIPEGYSVSREKKERFSLILESASTNQTSMYLCASRLPDRGEQYFGPGTRLTVT.

As concerns this clone: One end of the junction does not line up with germline, which may come from a read error. The CDR3 DNA sequence: TGCAGTGCTAGATCCAGACACGCCTATAACTTT. Protein product: CSARSRHAYNF. The chain carries TRBV20-1 and TRBJ1-1, with D uncertain. The germline gives CDR1 DFQATT, CDR2 SNEGSKA (reference sequence). The CDR3 is 11 residues long.

The chain employs TRBV2 and TRBJ1-4; 7 bases match TRBD1. Trimming removed 6 bases from V and 11 bases from J; junction bases left unmatched: 15. The CDR3 contains 15 residues. Germline CDR1 SNHLY, CDR2 FYNNEI. This CDR3 is CASREPDTGTAKLFF. In nucleotides, the CDR3 is TGTGCCAGCAGAGAACCGGATACCGGGACAGCGAAACTGTTTTTT.

This clone occurred once. This chain uses TRBV19 with TRBJ2-2, with 7 bases fitting TRBD1. Germline lookup yields CDR1 LNHDA and CDR2 SQIVND (reference sequence). The trim removed 8 bases at V and 0 bases at J, leaving 6 bases unmatched. The CDR3 contains 15 residues. CDR3 in DNA: TGTGCCAGTTGGGACAGCCCACCGAACACCGGGGAGCTGTTTTTT. Translating gives CASWDSPPNTGELFF.

The rearrangement uses TRBV5-1 and TRBJ1-2, with D unresolved. V lost 2 bases and J lost 3, with 5 bases in between. CDR3 length: 12 amino acids. CDR1 is SGHRS and CDR2 is YFSETQ in the germline V gene. The DNA for the CDR3 is TGCGCCAGCAGCTTCTCGGACTATGGCTACACCTTC. Its translation: CASSFSDYGYTF.

This chain joins TRBV27 and TRBJ1-2; no clear D gene. CDR1 MNHEY and CDR2 SMNVEV come from the germline V gene (reference sequence). Between the trimmed V and J ends, which lost 0 bases and 2 bases, there was a span of 10 bases. This CDR3 spans 15 amino acids. The CDR3 loop reads CASSLSGGLNYGYTF. In nucleotides, the CDR3 is TGTGCCAGCAGTTTATCGGGCGGGCTGAACTATGGCTACACCTTC.

The chain joins TRBV10-1 to TRBJ1-3; D is possibly TRBD1 (5 bases). Trimming removed 10 bases at V and 1 base at J, with 11 bases between. The CDR3 is 13 residues long. The germline V gene has CDR1 WNHNN and CDR2 SYGVQD (reference sequence). CDR3 sequence reads: CAKTALSGNTIYF. The CDR3 bases are TGCGCCAAGACAGCTTTATCTGGAAACACCATATATTTT.

The chain joins TRBV28 to TRBJ1-2; TRBD1 agrees at 9 bases. V shed 3 bases, J shed 7 bases, and the junction held 6 bases outside the gene matches. Germline lookup yields CDR1 MDHEN and CDR2 SYDVKM. The length of the CDR3 is 14 residues. The CDR3 DNA reads TGTGCCAGCAGTTTCTGGGACAGGGTCGGTGGCTACACCTTC. This sequence encodes CASSFWDRVGGYTF.

The chain combines TRBV5-8 with TRBJ1-3; a possible D gene is TRBD1 (6 bases). Germline CDR1 and CDR2: SGHTS and YDEGEE. V dropped 2 bases and J dropped 0 bases, with 9 bases sitting between them. The length of the CDR3 is 15 residues. Written as DNA, the CDR3 is TGTGCCAGCAGCTTACAGGGTGACTCTGGAAACACCATATATTTT. Its protein product is CASSLQGDSGNTIYF.

The J gene is TRBJ1-5, the V gene TRBV7-9, with D perhaps TRBD1 (6 bases). CDR1 is SEHNR, CDR2 FQNEAQ, per germline (reference sequence). Between the trimmed V and J ends, which lost 6 bases and 5 bases, there was a span of 8 bases. The CDR3 covers 12 residues. CDR3 DNA: TGTGCCAGCAGGGCAGGGGATCAGCCCCAGCATTTT. It translates to CASRAGDQPQHF.

The chain joins TRBV27 to TRBJ2-5, with D uncertain. The CDR3 loop spans 13 amino acids. The V and J ends lost 9 bases and 3 bases respectively, with 14 bases between them. CDR1 is MNHEY and CDR2 is SMNVEV in the germline V gene (reference sequence). The CDR3 sequence is CASRSGLEETQYF. Here the CDR3 DNA reads TGTGCCAGTAGATCTGGGCTGGAAGAGACCCAGTACTTC.

The V and J genes are TRBV28 and TRBJ1-1; D is ambiguous. CDR1 and CDR2 from the germline V gene are MDHEN and SYDVKM. Deletions cut 5 bases from V and 12 bases from J, with 16 bases between. The CDR3 is 12 amino acids. The CDR3 DNA reads as TGTGCCAGCAGTACCCCCACAGTTGATCCTTTCTTT. Protein: CASSTPTVDPFF. Based on the CDR3 plus reference TRBV28 and TRBJ1-1, the full variable domain is DVKVTQSSRYLVKRTGEKVFLECVQDMDHENMFWYRQDPGLGLRLIYFSYDVKMKEKGDIPEGYSVSREKKERFSLILESASTNQTSMYLCASSTPTVDPFFGQGTRLTVV.

The chain joins TRBV29-1 to TRBJ1-1; D is ambiguous. Germline assignment: CDR1 SQVTM and CDR2 ANQGSEA. V shed 4 bases and J shed 1 base, with 4 bases lying between them. This CDR3 is 11 amino acids long. The CDR3 here is CSVGQNTEAFF. The CDR3 DNA reads as TGCAGCGTTGGGCAGAACACTGAAGCTTTCTTT.

The chain couples TRBV5-1 to TRBJ2-7, with TRBD1 matching over 8 bases. Trimming took 0 bases from V and 6 from J; bases not matched to a gene: 5. Germline V CDR1 and CDR2: SGHRS, YFSETQ. This CDR3 has 14 amino acids. The CDR3 nucleotides read TGCGCCAGCAGCTTGGAAGGACAGGGAGGCGAGCAGTACTTC. It encodes CASSLEGQGGEQYF.